This T cell receptor beta chain was captured in a study of blood T cell repertoires in COVID-19. Background on the study: Collection of acute and convalescent COVID-19 samples took place in the United States, Italy and Spain. The cDNA or gDNA used as material had been derived from T cells, B-cell-depleted T cells, or PBMCs.

This CDR3 is built from 16 residues. Germline lookup yields CDR1 LGHNA and CDR2 YNFKEQ. Trimming took 0 bases from V and 4 from J; bases not matched to a gene: 3. Per the authors' pipeline: Using reference gene primer amplification, nucleated cell counts were estimated. Profiling relied on immunoSEQ multiplex PCR, and the TCRdb table lists in-frame clones only, not all of them. V, J and clone size are taken as reported in that table, and D and trimming were inferred from the DNA itself. This sample has 80,000 to 100,000 clones, with roughly 87% found just once. V and J are TRBV4-2 and TRBJ2-3; 11 bases align to TRBD2. This TCR was recovered from a man aged 70 or older with acute or convalescent COVID-19. Source material: peripheral blood. DNA for the CDR3: TGTGCCAGCAGCCAAGATCATAGCGGGGGGGCAGATACGCAGTATTTT. It encodes CASSQDHSGGADTQYF.